This TCR beta chain originates from a study of T cell responses to AZD1222 COVID-19 vaccine. Study information: Second-dose intervals near 4 or 12 weeks were combined. Findings and caveats of the study: Increases in Spike-specific TCR breadth and depth were seen after two AZD1222 doses. Reportedly, close to half of spike-specific TCRs are directed against unmutated variant regions. Clonal diversity was possibly underestimated, and white British individuals and females predominated among donors.

Comments on this clone: What it binds is not known.

Sequencing was performed with immunoSEQ multiplex PCR; in TCRdb, only in-frame clones are kept and a portion is missing. The sample contains about 85,000 clones, 75% to 90% of which appear only once. V lost 4 bases and J lost 7; bases outside the gene matches: 12. This CDR3 region has 16 residues. The germline CDR1 and CDR2 sequences are SGHTA and FQGNSA. Specimen: peripheral blood, collected on day 0 of AZD1222 vaccination. The V call is TRBV7-2, the J call TRBJ1-5, with TRBD1 identical over 8 bases. The source is an adult in good health. CDR3 nucleotide sequence: TGTGCCAGCAGCTCCCCGCAGGGGGCGGTCCGCCAGCCCCAGCATTTT. Translated: CASSSPQGAVRQPQHF.